This is a list of T cell receptor beta chains from one sample in a study of regulatory T cells in long-lasting Graves disease. One entry per CDR3 protein results from TCRdb running MiXCR on the multiplex PCR reads. Among roughly 610,000 distinct CDR3 sequences listed, roughly 15% were seen once. The data also belong to a second study, concerning T cells in Graves' hyperthyroidism and ophthalmopathy.

The sequencing used peripheral blood mononuclear cells (PBMCs), collected at new diagnosis, from a patient treated with antithyroid drugs. These receptors were collected from a man in his late teens or twenties with Graves disease. Each CDR3 is given with its conserved first and last residue. D genes are given only for firm matches. Clone size appears in some rows only: once, few, many, or a class for an expanded clone.

j_call: TRBJ2-1; d_call: TRBD2; clone_size: many; v_call: TRBV7-6; cdr3_aa: CASSVSASGNNEQFF; cdr3_nt: TGTGCCAGCAGCGTATCGGCTAGCGGGAACAATGAGCAGTTCTTC
j_call: TRBJ2-3; d_call: TRBD2; clone_size: many; v_call: TRBV5-1; cdr3_aa: CASSLLAGEDTQYF; cdr3_nt: TGCGCCAGCAGCTTACTAGCGGGAGAGGATACGCAGTATTTT
j_call: TRBJ2-1; d_call: TRBD1; clone_size: many; v_call: TRBV7-3; cdr3_aa: CASSRGQGFDEQFF; cdr3_nt: TGTGCCAGCAGCCGGGGACAGGGGTTTGATGAGCAGTTCTTC
j_call: TRBJ2-5; d_call: NA; clone_size: few; v_call: TRBV9; cdr3_aa: CASSAGRTPTRETQYF; cdr3_nt: TGTGCCAGCAGCGCGGGGAGAACCCCCACCAGGGAGACCCAGTACTTC
j_call: TRBJ2-7; d_call: TRBD2; clone_size: NA; v_call: TRBV5-1; cdr3_aa: CASREVGAGGREQYF; cdr3_nt: TGCGCCAGCAGGGAGGTCGGGGCGGGAGGGCGCGAGCAGTACTTC
j_call: TRBJ1-3; d_call: NA; clone_size: NA; v_call: TRBV10-1; cdr3_aa: CASSGRPGTGNTIYF; cdr3_nt: TGCGCCAGCAGTGGTCGCCCTGGGACTGGAAACACCATATATTTT
j_call: TRBJ2-7; d_call: NA; clone_size: NA; v_call: TRBV20-1; cdr3_aa: CSARSGNSYEQYF; cdr3_nt: TGCAGTGCTAGATCGGGCAACTCCTACGAGCAGTACTTC
j_call: TRBJ1-6; d_call: NA; clone_size: many; v_call: TRBV12-3/TRBV12-4; cdr3_aa: CASSLNSVSPLHF; cdr3_nt: TGTGCCAGCAGTTTGAACTCCGTATCACCCCTCCACTTT
j_call: TRBJ1-2; d_call: NA; clone_size: NA; v_call: TRBV11-1; cdr3_aa: CASSDSTGWGVGYTF; cdr3_nt: TGCGCCAGCAGCGATTCGACAGGTTGGGGAGTGGGCTACACCTTC
j_call: TRBJ2-7; d_call: NA; clone_size: NA; v_call: TRBV27; cdr3_aa: CASSGEASSSYEQYF; cdr3_nt: TGTGCCAGCAGTGGCGAAGCTTCAAGCTCCTACGAGCAGTACTTC
j_call: TRBJ1-1; d_call: NA; clone_size: many; v_call: TRBV29-1; cdr3_aa: CSVELPGWNTEAFF; cdr3_nt: TGCAGCGTTGAATTGCCCGGGTGGAACACTGAAGCTTTCTTT
j_call: TRBJ2-1; d_call: TRBD1; clone_size: many; v_call: TRBV5-1; cdr3_aa: CASSLISAGGLLSSYNEQFF; cdr3_nt: TGCGCCAGCAGCCTAATATCGGCAGGGGGCCTCCTAAGCTCCTACAATGAGCAGTTCTTC
j_call: TRBJ2-2; d_call: TRBD2; clone_size: few; v_call: TRBV7-3; cdr3_aa: CASSPLSGSGTGELFF; cdr3_nt: TGTGCCAGCAGCCCCCTTAGCGGGAGCGGGACCGGGGAGCTGTTTTTT
j_call: TRBJ2-1; d_call: TRBD2; clone_size: NA; v_call: TRBV7-3; cdr3_aa: CASSLSTISGSSYNEQFF; cdr3_nt: TGTGCCAGCAGCTTAAGTACGATTAGCGGGAGCTCCTACAATGAGCAGTTCTTC
j_call: TRBJ2-5; d_call: NA; clone_size: NA; v_call: TRBV5-1; cdr3_aa: CASSLARIGETQYF; cdr3_nt: TGCGCCAGCAGCTTGGCTCGTATCGGGGAGACCCAGTACTTC
j_call: TRBJ1-2; d_call: NA; clone_size: few; v_call: TRBV20-1; cdr3_aa: CSASNGGGYTF; cdr3_nt: TGCAGTGCTAGTAACGGGGGCGGCTACACCTTC
j_call: TRBJ2-1; d_call: TRBD2; clone_size: few; v_call: TRBV11-2; cdr3_aa: CASSLNPLAGGPYNEQFF; cdr3_nt: TGTGCCAGCAGCTTAAATCCCCTAGCGGGAGGACCCTACAATGAGCAGTTCTTC
j_call: TRBJ2-2; d_call: NA; clone_size: NA; v_call: TRBV7-8; cdr3_aa: CASSLNGQNTGELFF; cdr3_nt: TGTGCCAGCAGCTTAAACGGGCAAAACACCGGGGAGCTGTTTTTT
j_call: TRBJ1-1; d_call: NA; clone_size: many; v_call: TRBV9; cdr3_aa: CASSVGYRAQEAFF; cdr3_nt: TGTGCCAGCAGCGTTGGTTATAGAGCTCAAGAAGCTTTCTTT
j_call: TRBJ2-7; d_call: TRBD1; clone_size: few; v_call: TRBV2; cdr3_aa: CASKAQGALEQYF; cdr3_nt: TGTGCCAGCAAGGCCCAGGGGGCGCTGGAGCAGTACTTC
j_call: TRBJ2-1; d_call: TRBD2; clone_size: NA; v_call: TRBV11-2; cdr3_aa: CASSDGLAGTKQFF; cdr3_nt: TGTGCCAGCAGCGATGGACTAGCGGGAACGAAGCAGTTCTTC
j_call: TRBJ2-1; d_call: TRBD2; clone_size: many; v_call: TRBV7-9; cdr3_aa: CASSLGTLAGGEQFF; cdr3_nt: TGTGCCAGCAGCTTAGGGACCCTAGCGGGAGGCGAGCAGTTCTTC
j_call: TRBJ1-4; d_call: NA; clone_size: many; v_call: TRBV2; cdr3_aa: CASSEWLNEKLFF; cdr3_nt: TGTGCCAGCAGTGAGTGGCTGAATGAAAAACTGTTTTTT
j_call: TRBJ2-7; d_call: TRBD2; clone_size: many; v_call: TRBV12-3/TRBV12-4; cdr3_aa: CASSPISGRAHEQYF; cdr3_nt: TGTGCCAGCAGTCCCATTAGCGGGAGGGCCCACGAGCAGTACTTC
j_call: TRBJ2-5; d_call: NA; clone_size: many; v_call: TRBV20-1; cdr3_aa: CSGGRVRETQYF; cdr3_nt: TGCAGTGGAGGACGGGTACGGGAGACCCAGTACTTC
j_call: TRBJ1-1; d_call: TRBD1; clone_size: many; v_call: TRBV30; cdr3_aa: CAWNSDRAGAEAFF; cdr3_nt: TGTGCCTGGAACTCTGACAGGGCCGGTGCTGAAGCTTTCTTT
j_call: TRBJ2-2; d_call: NA; clone_size: few; v_call: TRBV7-9; cdr3_aa: CASSHRRGQVTGELFF; cdr3_nt: TGTGCCAGCAGCCATAGACGGGGGCAGGTCACCGGGGAGCTGTTTTTT
j_call: TRBJ1-2; d_call: TRBD1; clone_size: NA; v_call: TRBV7-9; cdr3_aa: CASSFGQGDGYTF; cdr3_nt: TGTGCCAGCAGCTTTGGACAGGGGGATGGCTACACCTTC
j_call: TRBJ2-1; d_call: TRBD2; clone_size: many; v_call: TRBV12-3/TRBV12-4; cdr3_aa: CASRLRTSGRPRDSYNEQFF; cdr3_nt: TGTGCCAGCAGGCTAAGAACTAGCGGGAGACCGAGGGACTCCTACAATGAGCAGTTCTTC
j_call: TRBJ2-7; d_call: TRBD2; clone_size: few; v_call: TRBV4-1; cdr3_aa: CASSQDASGINYEQYF; cdr3_nt: TGCGCCAGCAGCCAAGATGCTAGCGGGATAAACTACGAGCAGTACTTC
j_call: TRBJ1-1; d_call: NA; clone_size: many; v_call: TRBV5-1; cdr3_aa: CASSFSFDTNTEAFF; cdr3_nt: TGCGCCAGCAGCTTCTCGTTTGACACGAACACTGAAGCTTTCTTT
j_call: TRBJ2-3; d_call: NA; clone_size: NA; v_call: TRBV5-1; cdr3_aa: CASSQDTLTDTQYF; cdr3_nt: TGTGCCAGCAGCCAAGATACATTGACAGATACGCAGTATTTT
j_call: TRBJ2-2; d_call: NA; clone_size: once; v_call: TRBV11-2; cdr3_aa: CASSPRDGELFF; cdr3_nt: TGTGCCAGCAGCCCCCGGGACGGGGAGCTGTTTTTT
j_call: TRBJ2-1; d_call: NA; clone_size: few; v_call: TRBV9; cdr3_aa: CASSPRTGLAGTIQFF; cdr3_nt: TGTGCCAGCAGCCCGCGGACAGGGCTAGCGGGGACGATCCAGTTCTTC
j_call: TRBJ1-3; d_call: TRBD1; clone_size: many; v_call: TRBV11-2; cdr3_aa: CASSWRTGTGPGNTIYF; cdr3_nt: TGTGCCAGCAGCTGGCGAACCGGGACAGGGCCTGGAAACACCATATATTTT
j_call: TRBJ2-4; d_call: NA; clone_size: many; v_call: TRBV2; cdr3_aa: CASCRLPEDNGYF; cdr3_nt: TGTGCCAGCTGCCGACTACCGGAAGATAACGGGTACTTC
j_call: TRBJ1-2; d_call: TRBD1; clone_size: many; v_call: TRBV28; cdr3_aa: CASSLYRQGNYGYTF; cdr3_nt: TGTGCCAGCAGTTTATACCGACAGGGTAACTATGGCTACACCTTC
j_call: TRBJ2-4; d_call: NA; clone_size: many; v_call: TRBV13; cdr3_aa: CASCQSNIQYF; cdr3_nt: TGTGCCAGCTGTCAGTCAAACATTCAGTACTTC
j_call: TRBJ2-7; d_call: NA; clone_size: many; v_call: TRBV12-3/TRBV12-4; cdr3_aa: CASAGGGSVGEQYF; cdr3_nt: TGTGCCAGCGCTGGGGGGGGCTCGGTGGGCGAGCAGTACTTC
j_call: TRBJ2-1; d_call: TRBD2; clone_size: many; v_call: TRBV30; cdr3_aa: CAWDLAGEQFF; cdr3_nt: TGTGCCTGGGACCTAGCGGGTGAGCAGTTCTTC
j_call: TRBJ2-7; d_call: NA; clone_size: few; v_call: TRBV9; cdr3_aa: CASSVDPRGVYEQYF; cdr3_nt: TGTGCCAGCAGCGTAGACCCTAGGGGAGTCTACGAGCAGTACTTC
j_call: TRBJ2-4; d_call: NA; clone_size: NA; v_call: TRBV6-1; cdr3_aa: CASSELGRGLAKNIQYF; cdr3_nt: TGTGCCAGCAGTGAATTGGGCAGGGGATTAGCCAAAAACATTCAGTACTTC
j_call: TRBJ1-2; d_call: TRBD1; clone_size: NA; v_call: TRBV4-1; cdr3_aa: CASSQTPGQTNYGYTF; cdr3_nt: TGCGCCAGCAGTCAAACTCCGGGACAGACTAACTATGGCTACACCTTC
j_call: TRBJ1-2; d_call: NA; clone_size: few; v_call: TRBV7-9; cdr3_aa: CASSQGPTYGYTF; cdr3_nt: TGTGCCAGCAGCCAGGGACCGACCTATGGCTACACCTTC
j_call: TRBJ1-2; d_call: NA; clone_size: many; v_call: TRBV5-5; cdr3_aa: CASSLGGTGMYGYTF; cdr3_nt: TGTGCCAGCAGCTTGGGAGGCACAGGGATGTATGGCTACACCTTC
j_call: TRBJ2-1; d_call: TRBD2; clone_size: NA; v_call: TRBV7-9; cdr3_aa: CASSRKAGGTSDEQFF; cdr3_nt: TGTGCCAGCAGCCGAAAAGCCGGCGGGACTAGCGATGAGCAGTTCTTC
j_call: TRBJ2-1; d_call: TRBD2; clone_size: NA; v_call: TRBV7-9; cdr3_aa: CVSSHRAGTSAYNEQFF; cdr3_nt: TGTGTCAGCAGCCACCGCGCCGGGACTAGCGCGTACAATGAGCAGTTCTTC
j_call: TRBJ2-3; d_call: NA; clone_size: once; v_call: TRBV24-1; cdr3_aa: CATSDPAKQGMFSSDTQYF; cdr3_nt: TGTGCCACCAGTGATCCAGCAAAACAGGGTATGTTTTCATCAGATACGCAGTATTTT
j_call: TRBJ2-1; d_call: TRBD2; clone_size: many; v_call: TRBV6-1; cdr3_aa: CASSELTSGRWGNEQFF; cdr3_nt: TGTGCCAGCAGTGAACTGACTAGCGGGCGTTGGGGGAATGAGCAGTTCTTC
j_call: TRBJ2-2; d_call: NA; clone_size: few; v_call: TRBV20-1; cdr3_aa: CSAGTENTGELFF; cdr3_nt: TGCAGTGCCGGGACGGAGAACACCGGGGAGCTGTTTTTT
j_call: TRBJ2-1; d_call: TRBD2; clone_size: NA; v_call: TRBV18; cdr3_aa: CASSLLLAGDRGEQFF; cdr3_nt: TGTGCCAGCTCATTATTACTAGCGGGAGATCGGGGTGAGCAGTTCTTC
j_call: TRBJ2-5; d_call: TRBD2; clone_size: many; v_call: TRBV28; cdr3_aa: CASSLPGTSIKETQYF; cdr3_nt: TGTGCCAGCAGTTTACCCGGGACTAGCATTAAGGAGACCCAGTACTTC
j_call: TRBJ1-2; d_call: NA; clone_size: NA; v_call: TRBV3-1; cdr3_aa: CASSQVGGSVYGYTF; cdr3_nt: TGTGCCAGCAGCCAAGTTGGTGGCAGCGTCTATGGCTACACCTTC
j_call: TRBJ1-6; d_call: TRBD1; clone_size: NA; v_call: TRBV20-1; cdr3_aa: CSARTDRVDYNSPLHF; cdr3_nt: TGCAGTGCTAGGACGGACAGGGTTGACTATAATTCACCCCTCCACTTT
j_call: TRBJ2-3; d_call: NA; clone_size: few; v_call: TRBV14; cdr3_aa: CASSQAWGNTQYF; cdr3_nt: TGTGCCAGCAGCCAAGCCTGGGGGAATACGCAGTATTTT
j_call: TRBJ1-4; d_call: NA; clone_size: NA; v_call: TRBV11-2; cdr3_aa: CASSYRDVTNEKLFF; cdr3_nt: TGTGCCAGCAGCTACAGGGATGTAACTAATGAAAAACTGTTTTTT
j_call: TRBJ1-1; d_call: TRBD1; clone_size: many; v_call: TRBV30; cdr3_aa: CAWDRGMSTEAFF; cdr3_nt: TGTGCCTGGGACAGGGGAATGAGCACTGAAGCTTTCTTT
j_call: TRBJ1-1; d_call: NA; clone_size: NA; v_call: TRBV5-1; cdr3_aa: CASSPGRGRRVAFF; cdr3_nt: TGCGCCAGCAGCCCGGGACGAGGCCGCCGTGTAGCTTTCTTT
j_call: TRBJ2-3; d_call: NA; clone_size: few; v_call: TRBV18; cdr3_aa: CASSPLAATSTDTQYF; cdr3_nt: TGTGCCAGCTCACCACTAGCGGCTACTAGCACAGATACGCAGTATTTT